This is a list of T cell receptor beta chains from one sample in a study of OX40 agonist ivuxolimab in advanced cancers. Repertoires were generated with immunoSEQ multiplex PCR, while TCRdb's copy carries only in-frame clones and drops some. This sample has 25,000 to 30,000 clones; about four fifths occur once, and the top ten carry about 15%. Material: CD4+ or CD8+ T cells sorted from blood, obtained in a trial of the OX40 agonist ivuxolimab. These receptors were obtained from an adult with an advanced solid tumor such as melanoma, head and neck, liver or kidney cancer. The CDR3 runs from the conserved cysteine through the conserved F or W. Each record gives: J gene, V gene, clone size, CDR3 protein. The listing skips clone size in some rows; elsewhere it reads once, few, many or a size class.

j_call: TRBJ2-1
v_call: TRBV18
clone_size: NA
cdr3_aa: CASSYRRSSYNEQFF

j_call: TRBJ1-1
v_call: TRBV18
clone_size: once
cdr3_aa: CASSPFLGTEAFF

j_call: TRBJ1-6
v_call: TRBV6-1
clone_size: NA
cdr3_aa: CASSEARQGNSPLHF

j_call: TRBJ2-7
v_call: TRBV7-8
clone_size: NA
cdr3_aa: CASSLGGGRSAYEQYF

j_call: TRBJ1-2
v_call: TRBV5-5
clone_size: NA
cdr3_aa: CASSLVSGSPLLYGYTF

j_call: TRBJ1-4
v_call: TRBV5-1
clone_size: NA
cdr3_aa: CASSPAAGAFNEKLFF

j_call: TRBJ1-1
v_call: TRBV2
clone_size: NA
cdr3_aa: CASSEVDGGNTEAFF

j_call: TRBJ1-1
v_call: TRBV5-1
clone_size: NA
cdr3_aa: CASSPRDGPNTEAFF

j_call: TRBJ2-7
v_call: TRBV4-1
clone_size: few
cdr3_aa: CASSLVGISYEQYF

j_call: TRBJ2-3
v_call: TRBV28
clone_size: once
cdr3_aa: CASSLSSGGTPNTQYF

j_call: TRBJ2-1
v_call: TRBV5-4
clone_size: NA
cdr3_aa: CASRVEGRGIEQFF

j_call: TRBJ2-1
v_call: TRBV7-8
clone_size: NA
cdr3_aa: CASSFQSSGVLAEQFF

j_call: TRBJ2-7
v_call: TRBV7-3
clone_size: NA
cdr3_aa: CASSLFPSGGEQYF

j_call: TRBJ1-2
v_call: TRBV30
clone_size: NA
cdr3_aa: CAWSQINYGYTF

j_call: TRBJ2-3
v_call: TRBV5-4
clone_size: NA
cdr3_aa: CASSLALGTDTQYF

j_call: TRBJ1-3
v_call: TRBV28
clone_size: once
cdr3_aa: CASSFLGNTIYF

j_call: TRBJ2-1
v_call: TRBV4-1
clone_size: NA
cdr3_aa: CASSQDQGLAGSGEQFF

j_call: TRBJ1-1
v_call: TRBV6-5
clone_size: NA
cdr3_aa: CASSTQGSNTEAFF

j_call: TRBJ1-5
v_call: TRBV28
clone_size: once
cdr3_aa: CASSLQGRSQPQHF

j_call: TRBJ1-2
v_call: TRBV7-3
clone_size: NA
cdr3_aa: CASSPTGTVPIGYTF

j_call: TRBJ1-1
v_call: TRBV5-1
clone_size: NA
cdr3_aa: CASSLENGMNTEAFF

j_call: TRBJ2-5
v_call: TRBV30
clone_size: NA
cdr3_aa: CAWSHRKETQYF

j_call: TRBJ1-2
v_call: TRBV5-4
clone_size: NA
cdr3_aa: CASSLDIGSGQGLNYGYTF

j_call: TRBJ1-2
v_call: TRBV11-2
clone_size: NA
cdr3_aa: CASSLENTYYGYTF

j_call: TRBJ2-7
v_call: TRBV2
clone_size: NA
cdr3_aa: CASSGQGGWGEQYF

j_call: TRBJ1-2
v_call: TRBV23-1
clone_size: NA
cdr3_aa: CASSKAGHGYTF

j_call: TRBJ1-5
v_call: TRBV6-1
clone_size: NA
cdr3_aa: CASSVWAPGGNQPQHF

j_call: TRBJ2-7
v_call: TRBV2
clone_size: few
cdr3_aa: CASTRDGSEQYF

j_call: TRBJ1-1
v_call: TRBV5-4
clone_size: NA
cdr3_aa: CASSFVRDPTEAFF

j_call: TRBJ1-3
v_call: TRBV6-5
clone_size: NA
cdr3_aa: CASSYGTTGNTIYF

j_call: TRBJ2-2
v_call: TRBV7-9
clone_size: once
cdr3_aa: CASSFVGGGELFF

j_call: TRBJ2-1
v_call: TRBV7-8
clone_size: few
cdr3_aa: CASSRDWYNEQFF

j_call: TRBJ1-1
v_call: TRBV9
clone_size: few
cdr3_aa: CASSEGETEAFF

j_call: TRBJ2-7
v_call: TRBV6-1
clone_size: NA
cdr3_aa: CASSGEGPSYEQYF

j_call: TRBJ1-4
v_call: TRBV7-8
clone_size: NA
cdr3_aa: CASSFQRGPGEKLFF

j_call: TRBJ1-4
v_call: TRBV28
clone_size: NA
cdr3_aa: CASSLQGPNEKLFF

j_call: TRBJ1-4
v_call: TRBV4-1
clone_size: NA
cdr3_aa: CASSLEATNEKLFF

j_call: TRBJ2-7
v_call: TRBV14
clone_size: once
cdr3_aa: CASSSAHLEQYF

j_call: TRBJ1-1
v_call: TRBV6-1
clone_size: NA
cdr3_aa: CASFVTGRNTEAFF

j_call: TRBJ2-1
v_call: TRBV29-1
clone_size: NA
cdr3_aa: CSGLGGELYNEQFF

j_call: TRBJ1-2
v_call: TRBV5-1
clone_size: NA
cdr3_aa: CASSFDIYGYTF

j_call: TRBJ2-2
v_call: TRBV9
clone_size: NA
cdr3_aa: CASKGAGTTGELFF

j_call: TRBJ1-2
v_call: TRBV19
clone_size: few
cdr3_aa: CASRGKGPYGYTF

j_call: TRBJ1-1
v_call: TRBV5-1
clone_size: NA
cdr3_aa: CASSLGQGRVGAFF

j_call: TRBJ1-1
v_call: TRBV2
clone_size: NA
cdr3_aa: CASSLKNTEAFF